In this sample, the clone carrying this TCR beta chain turned up many times. As yet, its antigen is unknown. These data belong to a study of post-analysis software for immune sequencing data. Incorporated into the TCR beta cDNA libraries were unique molecular identifiers, which served to reduce PCR and sequencing biases. TCRdb re-derived calls from the PCR reads in MiXCR, one entry per CDR3 protein. The sample yields hundreds of thousands of distinct CDR3 sequences, 30% seen once. Study-level results: F measure grouped same-batch samples tightly together. Normalized Chao1 diversity was significantly lower in multiple sclerosis patients than in controls. TRBV5-6, TRBV5-1 and TRBV20-1 belonged to a set of about 5 TRBV segments that were more frequent in patients than controls.

The J segment lost 6 bases and the V segment lost 4 bases, leaving 6 bases of the junction unmatched. Germline lookup yields CDR1 SQVTM and CDR2 ANQGSEA. The CDR3 sequence is 12 residues long. The TCR was taken from a girl under 18 with multiple sclerosis. V usage is TRBV29-1 and J usage is TRBJ2-7, with 7 bases identical to TRBD1. Specimen: blood. The CDR3 DNA reads as TGCAGCGTTGGACAGGGTTCTGTCGAGCAGTACTTC. It encodes CSVGQGSVEQYF.